This T cell receptor (beta chain) comes out of a study of molecular identifiers for immune sequencing clone quantification. This clonotype occurred many times. V lost 5 bases to trimming and J lost 4 bases; unmatched junction nucleotides: 9. From germline, CDR1 is MNHEY and CDR2 SMNVEV (reference sequence). The CDR3 extends over 15 amino acids. TCRdb reprocessed the PCR reads with MiXCR, giving one entry per CDR3 protein. The sample carries fewer than 350,000 distinct CDR3 sequences, roughly 24% recorded once. Material for sequencing was naive CD8+ T cells from blood, with Jurkat cell RNA spiked in. Subset defined: FACS-sorted CD8+CD4-CCR7+CD45RA+ naive T cells. The chain couples TRBV27 to TRBJ1-2, with 8 nucleotides matching TRBD1. The receptor was derived from a human donor in good health. Some libraries in this study had Jurkat cell RNA spiked in. The chain's CDR3 is CASSPGQGRTYGYTF. CDR3 DNA: TGTGCCAGCAGTCCCGGACAGGGACGTACCTATGGCTACACCTTC.